The source of this T cell receptor beta chain is a study of regulatory T cells in long-lasting Graves disease. Time point here: newly diagnosed GD, antithyroid drugs for less than 3 months. Extracted RNA from PBMCs served as the source of the TCR library. Roughly 10 milliliters of peripheral blood were taken and placed in EDTA tubes. Trimming shortened V by 4 bases and J by 5 bases, and 15 bases separated the two germline ends. The V gene's germline CDR1 is LNHDA and CDR2 SQIVND (reference sequence). This CDR3 has 14 residues. Regarding the study as a whole: Graves' patients with persistent disease showed TCR diversity lower than patients newly diagnosed.

This clonotype was detected many times. What it binds is unknown. The authors built TCR beta libraries using iRepertoire HTBI primers and Arm-PCR of CDR3 regions. TCRdb re-called the multiplex PCR reads through MiXCR, storing one row per CDR3 protein. The sample lists roughly 420,000 distinct CDR3 sequences, approximately 16% seen once, with roughly 10% in the top ten. The data also belong to a second study, concerning T cells in Graves' hyperthyroidism and ophthalmopathy. That work states: The HTBI primer set was used in a first-round RT-PCR of the TCR CDR3.

Material: peripheral blood mononuclear cells (PBMCs), obtained at new diagnosis, from a patient treated with antithyroid drugs. The chain joins TRBV19 to TRBJ2-7; D may match TRBD1 or TRBD2 (5 bases each). The TCR was taken from a woman aged 30 to 39 with Graves disease. The CDR3 DNA reads as TGTGCCAGTAGTAAGGGACGGAGTGGGGACGAGCAGTACTTC. It codes for CASSKGRSGDEQYF.